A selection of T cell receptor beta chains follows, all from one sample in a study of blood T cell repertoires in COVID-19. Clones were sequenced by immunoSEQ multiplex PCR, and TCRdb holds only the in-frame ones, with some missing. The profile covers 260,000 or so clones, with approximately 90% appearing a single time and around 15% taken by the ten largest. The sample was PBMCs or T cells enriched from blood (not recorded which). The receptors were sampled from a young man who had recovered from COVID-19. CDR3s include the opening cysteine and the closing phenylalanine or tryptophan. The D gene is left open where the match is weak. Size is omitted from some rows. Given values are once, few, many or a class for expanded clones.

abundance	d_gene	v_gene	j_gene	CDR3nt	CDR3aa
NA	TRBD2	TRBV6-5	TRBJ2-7	TGTGCCAGCAGTATACAGCGGGGGCCCTCCTACGAGCAGTACTTC	CASSIQRGPSYEQYF
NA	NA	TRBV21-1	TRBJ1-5	TGTGCCAGCCTGGGTGGGGCTACCGGCTGTCAGCCCCAGCATTTT	CASLGGATGCQPQHF
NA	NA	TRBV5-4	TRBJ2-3	TGTGCCAGCAGCCGGCCTAGGCGCGGGGAAGATATGGATACGCAGTATTTT	CASSRPRRGEDMDTQYF
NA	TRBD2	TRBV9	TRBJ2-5	TGTGCCAGCAGCGTAGGGGGTAGCGGGACAGAGACCCAGTACTTC	CASSVGGSGTETQYF
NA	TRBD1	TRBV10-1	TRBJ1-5	TGCGCCAGCATTACGAACCCTCCCCAGGACAGGGGACTCAATCAGCCCCAGCATTTT	CASITNPPQDRGLNQPQHF
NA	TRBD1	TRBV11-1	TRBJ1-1	TGTGCCAGCAGCTGGGGACAGGGAGAGAGTAGCACTGAAGCTTTCTTT	CASSWGQGESSTEAFF
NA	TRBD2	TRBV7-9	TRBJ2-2	TGTGCCAGCAGCTCGACCTCGGGACTAGCGGGGCCGAACACCGGGGAGCTGTTTTTT	CASSSTSGLAGPNTGELFF
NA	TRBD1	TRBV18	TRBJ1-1	TGTGCCAGCTCACCACTAATCGGGACAGGGAAGAACACTGAAGCTTTCTTT	CASSPLIGTGKNTEAFF
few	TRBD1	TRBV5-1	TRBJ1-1	TGCGCCAGCAGCGATACACGCGACAGGGTGTTCGGCACTGAAGCTTTCTTT	CASSDTRDRVFGTEAFF
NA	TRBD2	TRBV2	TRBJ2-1	TGTGCCAGCAGAGCCACTAGCGGGGCGGGTTTTGAGCAGTTCTTC	CASRATSGAGFEQFF
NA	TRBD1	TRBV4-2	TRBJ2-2	TGTGCCAGCAGCCAAGGGACAGGGGGCCCCGGGGAGCTGTTTTTT	CASSQGTGGPGELFF
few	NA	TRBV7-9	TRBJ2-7	TGTGCCAGCAGCTTAGTGGCTAGGAGGGGGCCGCCTTACGAGCAGTACTTC	CASSLVARRGPPYEQYF
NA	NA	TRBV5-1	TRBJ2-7	TGCGCCAGCAGCTTGTTAGCGGATTTGAGCTCCTACGAGCAGTACTTC	CASSLLADLSSYEQYF
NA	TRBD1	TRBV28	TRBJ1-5	TGTGCCAGCAGTTTATACAGGGGGCATCAGCCCCAGCATTTT	CASSLYRGHQPQHF
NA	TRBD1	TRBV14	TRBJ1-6	TGTGCCAGCAGCCAAGTGGGGACAGGGGTCTCACCCCTCCACTTT	CASSQVGTGVSPLHF
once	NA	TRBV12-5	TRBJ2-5	TGTGCTAGTGGTTTGAGTGGGGCGGAGACCCAGTACTTC	CASGLSGAETQYF
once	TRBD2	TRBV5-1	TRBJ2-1	TGCGCCAGCAGCCCCTTCGGGACTACGGAATACAATGAGCAGTTCTTC	CASSPFGTTEYNEQFF
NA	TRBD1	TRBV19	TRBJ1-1	TGTGCCAGTAGTATAATGGGGACAGCCGAATTGAACACTGAAGCTTTCTTT	CASSIMGTAELNTEAFF
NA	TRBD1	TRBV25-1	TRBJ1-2	TGTGCCAGCAGTGGCGGGACAGCCAACTATGGCTACACCTTC	CASSGGTANYGYTF
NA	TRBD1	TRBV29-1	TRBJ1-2	TGCAGCGTGGGGGGACAGGGCTCTGGCTACACCTTC	CSVGGQGSGYTF
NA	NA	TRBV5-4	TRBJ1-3	TGTGCCAGCAGCTTGACCGGGGGAAACACCATATATTTT	CASSLTGGNTIYF
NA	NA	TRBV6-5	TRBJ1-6	TGTGCCAGCAGCCCGAAAGGGGCCCATTCACCCCTCCACTTT	CASSPKGAHSPLHF
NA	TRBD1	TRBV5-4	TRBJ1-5	TGTGCCAGCAGCTCCTCACCGGGACAGAATCAGCCCCAGCATTTT	CASSSSPGQNQPQHF
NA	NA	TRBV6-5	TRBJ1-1	TGTGCCAGTTACAGGGCCTGGAACACTGAAGCTTTCTTT	CASYRAWNTEAFF
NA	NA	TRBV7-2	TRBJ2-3	TGTGCCAGCACCTCAGGAGGGGTCACAGATACGCAGTATTTT	CASTSGGVTDTQYF
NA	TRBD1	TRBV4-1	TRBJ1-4	TGCGCCAGCAGCCAAGGCCAAAGATCAGACAGGGTAGCAACTAATGAAAAACTGTTTTTT	CASSQGQRSDRVATNEKLFF
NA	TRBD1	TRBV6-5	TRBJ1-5	TGTGCCAGCAGAGGGACAGCCAATCAGCCCCAGCATTTT	CASRGTANQPQHF
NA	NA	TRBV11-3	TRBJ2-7	TGTGCCAGCAGCTTAGTCGACGAGCAGTACTTC	CASSLVDEQYF
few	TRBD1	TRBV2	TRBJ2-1	TGTGCCAGCAGCGGACAGGGAGGATCCTACAATGAGCAGTTCTTC	CASSGQGGSYNEQFF
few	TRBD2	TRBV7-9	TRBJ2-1	TGTGCCAGCAGCTCCCCGGCTAGCGGGATGAGGGGTGACTACAATGAGCAGTTCTTC	CASSSPASGMRGDYNEQFF
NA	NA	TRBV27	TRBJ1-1	TGTGCCAGCACGAGGGGGGGCATGAACACTGAAGCTTTCTTT	CASTRGGMNTEAFF
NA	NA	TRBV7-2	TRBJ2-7	TGTGCCAGCAGTTCGGTGAATCCCTACGAGCAGTACTTC	CASSSVNPYEQYF
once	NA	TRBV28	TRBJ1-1	TGTGCCAGCAGTTTATATACCCCGGGGGACGCTTTCTTT	CASSLYTPGDAFF
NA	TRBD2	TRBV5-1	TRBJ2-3	TGCGCCAGCAGCTTTGACCCCCGCGGGACGCCGGGGGGTGATACGCAGTATTTT	CASSFDPRGTPGGDTQYF
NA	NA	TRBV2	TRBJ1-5	TGTGCCAGCAGTGAGAATAGCCTTAATAATCAGCCCCAGCATTTT	CASSENSLNNQPQHF
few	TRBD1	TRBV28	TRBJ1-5	TGTGCCAGCAGTTTCCCCGGGACAGGTCTCAATCAGCCCCAGCATTTT	CASSFPGTGLNQPQHF
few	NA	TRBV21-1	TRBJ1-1	TGTGCCAGCAGCAACAGGAAAGATAGGGCTTTCTTT	CASSNRKDRAFF
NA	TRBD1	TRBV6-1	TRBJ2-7	TGTGCCAGCAGTGAAGATTTCGCGGGACAGGGAGACTTC	CASSEDFAGQGDF
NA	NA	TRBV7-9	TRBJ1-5	TGTGCCAGCAGCTTAGCGGAGGGTAGCAATCAGCCCCAGCATTTT	CASSLAEGSNQPQHF
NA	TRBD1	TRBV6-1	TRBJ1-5	TGTGCCAGCAGTGAAGGACAGGGGGACAATAGCAATCAGCCCCAGCATTTT	CASSEGQGDNSNQPQHF
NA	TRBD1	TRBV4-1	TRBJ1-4	TGCGCCAGCAGCGACCGGGACAGGAGTGAAAAACTGTTTTTT	CASSDRDRSEKLFF
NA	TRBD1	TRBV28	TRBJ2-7	TGTGCCAGCAGGCATGACAGGGGGCGTACCTACGAGCAGTACTTC	CASRHDRGRTYEQYF
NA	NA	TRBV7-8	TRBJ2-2	TGTGCCAGCAGCTTCAACTCGGGATCCGGGGAGCTGTTTTTT	CASSFNSGSGELFF
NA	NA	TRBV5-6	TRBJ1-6	TGTGCCAGCAGCTTGCTTCTGAATTCACCCCTCCACTTT	CASSLLLNSPLHF
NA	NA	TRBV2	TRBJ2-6	TGTGCCAGCAGTGTAAGGACACCTCGGCGGGGGGCCAACGTCCTGACTTTC	CASSVRTPRRGANVLTF
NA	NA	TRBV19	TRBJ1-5	TGTGCCAGTAGTGGGAAACTAGGAGTTATTGAACAGCCCCAGCATTTT	CASSGKLGVIEQPQHF
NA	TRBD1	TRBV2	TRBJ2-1	TGTGCCAGCAGTTGGGACAGGGCGAATGAGCAGTTCTTC	CASSWDRANEQFF
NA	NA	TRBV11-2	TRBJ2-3	TGTGCCAGCAGCTCTCCTGGAGGAGATACGCAGTATTTT	CASSSPGGDTQYF
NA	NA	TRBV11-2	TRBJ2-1	TGTGCCAGCAGCGGCCTAGGACTAAGCTATTACAATGAGCAGTTCTTC	CASSGLGLSYYNEQFF
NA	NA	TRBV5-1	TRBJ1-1	TGCGCCAGCAGCCAATCGACAGAATCCCCTGAAGCTTTCTTT	CASSQSTESPEAFF
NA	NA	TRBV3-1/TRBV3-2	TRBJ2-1	TGTGCCAGCAGCCAAGGCGGCGTTGAGCAGTTCTTC	CASSQGGVEQFF
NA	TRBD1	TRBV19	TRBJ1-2	TGTGCCAGCGCCGCAGGACAGGGGCCATATGGCTACACCTTC	CASAAGQGPYGYTF
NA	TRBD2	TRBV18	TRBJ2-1	TGTGCCAGCTCACCCAGCGGGAGCTCCTACAATGAGCAGTTCTTC	CASSPSGSSYNEQFF
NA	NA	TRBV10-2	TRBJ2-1	TGCGCCAGCAGTTTCTCGAATGAGCAGTTCTTC	CASSFSNEQFF
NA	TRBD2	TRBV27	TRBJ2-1	TGTGCCAGCAGTTTCTCCACTAGCGGAGAGCAGTTCTTC	CASSFSTSGEQFF
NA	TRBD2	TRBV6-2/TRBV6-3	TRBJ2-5	TGTGCCAGCACCCCCGGGGTAGCGGGCCTGTCGAACCAGTACTTC	CASTPGVAGLSNQYF
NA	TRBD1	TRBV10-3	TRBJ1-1	TGTGCCATCCGGGACAGGGACACTGAAGCTTTCTTT	CAIRDRDTEAFF
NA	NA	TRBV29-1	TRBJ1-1	TGCAGCGCAGGGGATATGAACACTGAAGCTTTCTTT	CSAGDMNTEAFF
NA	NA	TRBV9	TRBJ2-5	TGTGCCAGCAGCGTGGGGCAGGGAATCCAAGAGACCCAGTACTTC	CASSVGQGIQETQYF